The rows below give T cell receptor beta chains drawn from one sample of a study of blood T cell repertoires in COVID-19. TCRdb's copy holds only in-frame clones and misses some; the assay was immunoSEQ multiplex PCR. The table includes almost 400,000 clones, 85% to 90% detected once. Sample: PBMCs or T cells enriched from blood (not recorded which). The source is a woman aged 25 to 39 with acute COVID-19. CDR3s include the opening cysteine and the closing phenylalanine or tryptophan. D genes are given only for firm matches. Size is stated for part of the rows, as once, few or many counts, or as a class when the clone is expanded.

clone size	V gene	D gene	J gene	CDR3 length	CDR3 DNA	CDR3 protein
-	TRBV7-9	TRBD1	TRBJ2-7	14	TGTGCCAGCAGCTTAAGACAGGGGACCTACGAGCAGTACTTC	CASSLRQGTYEQYF
-	TRBV29-1	TRBD1	TRBJ2-7	12	TGCAGCGTGACAGGGCAGACCTACGAGCAGTACTTC	CSVTGQTYEQYF
-	TRBV2	-	TRBJ1-5	15	TGTGCCAGCAGACGCGCTGACCCGGGAGGCCAGCCCCAGCATTTT	CASRRADPGGQPQHF
-	TRBV7-2	TRBD1	TRBJ1-5	18	TGTGCCAGCAGCTTGACCCCGGGACAGGGGGCGCGGAATCAGCCCCAGCATTTT	CASSLTPGQGARNQPQHF
-	TRBV7-9	-	TRBJ1-2	14	TGTGCCAGCAGCTTAGCTGGCATTGGCTATGGCTACACCTTC	CASSLAGIGYGYTF
-	TRBV11-2	-	TRBJ1-1	11	TGTGCCAGCAGGTCCGAGGGTGAAGCTTTCTTT	CASRSEGEAFF
few	TRBV27	-	TRBJ1-3	13	TGTGCCAGCAGTTTCCGTTCTGGAAACACCATATATTTT	CASSFRSGNTIYF
-	TRBV6-5	-	TRBJ1-3	15	TGTGCCAGCAGTAACACAGGGTCGGCTGGAAACACCATATATTTT	CASSNTGSAGNTIYF
-	TRBV19	-	TRBJ1-5	15	TGTGCCAGTACAGGCAGGCAGTATAGCAATCAGCCCCAGCATTTT	CASTGRQYSNQPQHF
-	TRBV18	-	TRBJ1-4	15	TGTGCCAGCTCACCGGTGAACAGATTTAATGAAAAACTGTTTTTT	CASSPVNRFNEKLFF
-	TRBV4-1	-	TRBJ2-7	14	TGCGCCAGCAGCCAAGATGGACAGATCTACGAGCAGTACTTC	CASSQDGQIYEQYF
-	TRBV18	-	TRBJ1-6	15	TGTGCCAGCTCATCCCACGGAGCCTCAAATTCACCCCTCCACTTT	CASSSHGASNSPLHF
-	TRBV7-9	TRBD1	TRBJ1-2	16	TGTGCCAGCAGGACCGGCTACAGGGGCGGTGGGTATGGCTACACCTTC	CASRTGYRGGGYGYTF
once	TRBV13	-	TRBJ1-1	14	TGTGCCAGCAGCGTTGGGAGGGGAAACACTGAAGCTTTCTTT	CASSVGRGNTEAFF
-	TRBV2	-	TRBJ2-2	16	TGTGCCAGCAGTGCCCCCCAAGGCAGGGGATCTGGGGAGCTGTTTTTT	CASSAPQGRGSGELFF
-	TRBV5-1	TRBD2	TRBJ2-3	15	TGCGCCAGCAGCTTTAGCGGGATTAGCACAGATACGCAGTATTTT	CASSFSGISTDTQYF
-	TRBV29-1	TRBD1	TRBJ2-2	19	TGCAGCGTTGAAGAATCGTGGGCAGGGGGATTCGGAAACACCGGGGAGCTGTTTTTT	CSVEESWAGGFGNTGELFF
-	TRBV5-6	TRBD1	TRBJ1-2	14	TGTGCCAGCAGCTTGGGGCAGGGGGGCTATGGCTACACCTTC	CASSLGQGGYGYTF
-	TRBV7-2	TRBD1	TRBJ1-1	15	TGTGCCAGCAGCCTCACAGGGGAGATGACCACTGAAGCTTTCTTT	CASSLTGEMTTEAFF
-	TRBV19	-	TRBJ2-1	11	TGTGCCAGTAGAAGCGGGTATGAGCAGTTCTTC	CASRSGYEQFF
-	TRBV7-9	-	TRBJ1-2	12	TGTGCCAGCAGCAACACCTACTATGGCTACACCTTC	CASSNTYYGYTF
-	TRBV4-1	-	TRBJ2-7	15	TGCGCCAGCAGCCCTATCGTGGACAGCTCCTACGAGCAGTACTTC	CASSPIVDSSYEQYF
-	TRBV18	TRBD2	TRBJ2-7	15	TGTGCCAGCTCAACAGCTAGCGGGGGGTTCTACGAGCAGTACTTC	CASSTASGGFYEQYF
-	TRBV5-4	TRBD1	TRBJ1-2	13	TGTGCCAGCAGCCAAACAGGGGTCTATGGCTACACCTTC	CASSQTGVYGYTF
-	TRBV5-5	-	TRBJ1-6	13	TGTGCCAGCAGCTGGGCGGGGGATTCACCCCTCCACTTT	CASSWAGDSPLHF
-	TRBV30	-	TRBJ1-4	16	TGTGCCTGGAGTCGGTCTCCCCAAGGGGGTTCTGAAAAACTGTTTTTT	CAWSRSPQGGSEKLFF
-	TRBV7-3	-	TRBJ2-7	13	TGTGCCAGCAGCTTAAGGCCCGGGTACGAGCAGTACTTC	CASSLRPGYEQYF
-	TRBV19	-	TRBJ2-7	19	TGTGCCAGTAGTATAGATCACCCACGACGACAGGCGGCCCCCTACGAGCAGTACTTC	CASSIDHPRRQAAPYEQYF
-	TRBV9	-	TRBJ1-2	14	TGTGCCAGCAGCGAAACAGGGAATTTTAATGGCTACACCTTC	CASSETGNFNGYTF
-	TRBV11-3	-	TRBJ2-1	16	TGTGCCAGCAGCACCCGGACTACGGCGGGGAACAATGAGCAGTTCTTC	CASSTRTTAGNNEQFF
-	TRBV5-1	-	TRBJ2-6	14	TGCGCCAGCAGCCCCGGCTCTGGGGCCAACGTCCTGACTTTC	CASSPGSGANVLTF
-	TRBV24-1	-	TRBJ2-3	13	TGTGCCACCAGTGACCCCGGACGGGGGACGCAGTATTTT	CATSDPGRGTQYF
-	TRBV5-6	TRBD1	TRBJ1-2	14	TGTGCCAGCAACCGACAGGGCGAAAACTATGGCTACACCTTC	CASNRQGENYGYTF
-	TRBV27	-	TRBJ2-7	11	TGTGCCACCCTGGGGGGAAGCGAGCAGTACTTC	CATLGGSEQYF
-	TRBV7-2	-	TRBJ1-2	14	TGTGCCAGCAGCTTATGGAGGGATACCTCTGGCTACACCTTC	CASSLWRDTSGYTF
-	TRBV5-1	-	TRBJ2-3	18	TGCGCCAGCAGTCCATCCCCTAGTGAGGGTTCCCGCACAGATACGCAGTATTTT	CASSPSPSEGSRTDTQYF
-	TRBV5-1	TRBD2	TRBJ2-1	15	TGCGCCAGCAGCGCGACTAGCGCTTCCTACAATGAGCAGTTCTTC	CASSATSASYNEQFF